This T cell receptor (beta chain) emerged from a study of OX40 agonist ivuxolimab in advanced cancers. Broader study findings: At 0.1 to 3.0 mg/kg and by week 6, clonal expansion occurred in CD4+ and CD8+ blood T cells.

Turning to this clone: Its cognate antigen is unknown.

The J segment lost 6 bases and the V segment lost 6 bases, leaving 11 bases of the junction unmatched. Per germline, CDR1 MNHEY and CDR2 SVGAGI. The CDR3 is made up of 15 amino acids. TCRdb keeps only in-frame clones here, not all; method: immunoSEQ multiplex PCR. The table has under 85,000 clones, about 86% seen once. The chain combines TRBV6-5 with TRBJ2-7; 10 bases are a match to TRBD2. The specimen was CD4+ or CD8+ T cells sorted from blood, collected in a trial of the OX40 agonist ivuxolimab. This sequence originates from an adult with an advanced solid tumor such as melanoma, head and neck, liver or kidney cancer. CDR3 region: CASSGGLATLSEQYF. The CDR3 DNA reads as TGTGCCAGCAGCGGGGGACTAGCGACTCTAAGCGAGCAGTACTTC.